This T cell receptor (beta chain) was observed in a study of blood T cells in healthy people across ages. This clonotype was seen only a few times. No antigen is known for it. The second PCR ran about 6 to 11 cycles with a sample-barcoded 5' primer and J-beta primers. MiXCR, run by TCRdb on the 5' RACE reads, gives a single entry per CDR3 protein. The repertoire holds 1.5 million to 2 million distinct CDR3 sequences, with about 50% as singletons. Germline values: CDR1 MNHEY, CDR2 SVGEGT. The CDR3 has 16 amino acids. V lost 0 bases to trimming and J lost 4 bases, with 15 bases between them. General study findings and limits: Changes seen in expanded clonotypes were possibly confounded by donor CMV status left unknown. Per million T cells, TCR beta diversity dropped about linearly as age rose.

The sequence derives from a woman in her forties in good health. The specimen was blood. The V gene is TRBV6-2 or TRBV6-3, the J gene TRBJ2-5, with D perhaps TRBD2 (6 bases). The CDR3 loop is CASSYSPLEGVETQYF. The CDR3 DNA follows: TGTGCCAGCAGTTACTCCCCCCTGGAGGGCGTAGAGACCCAGTACTTC.